This T cell receptor (beta chain) is drawn from a study of early T cells in non-severe SARS-CoV-2 infection. Looked up from germline, CDR1 is SQVTM and CDR2 is ANQGSEA. V lost 5 bases to trimming and J lost 2 bases; unmatched junction nucleotides: 9. This CDR3 spans 16 amino acids. Unique molecular identifier tags were affixed to discrete cDNA molecules. TCRdb called the 5' RACE reads again in MiXCR, with one record for every CDR3 protein. The table has approximately 67,000 distinct CDR3 sequences, approximately 10% seen once. This clonotype was sampled from an adult who was a healthcare worker with PCR-confirmed SARS-CoV-2 infection or an uninfected control (not recorded which). The chain carries TRBV29-1 and TRBJ2-3, with TRBD2 identical over 11 bases. The specimen sequenced was whole blood. The CDR3 spells CSVPRLAGTATDTQYF. CDR3 coding DNA: TGCAGCGTTCCAAGACTAGCGGGGACCGCCACAGATACGCAGTATTTT.